The present entry profiles one T cell receptor beta chain with its context. Its antigen is not known. This entry belongs to a study of vaccination and CD4 T cells after COVID-19. About the study: Control cultures received a CEFX pool, an HIV-1 Nef pool, or no peptide.

The treatment was: approximately nine-day PBMC culture with coronavirus spike peptide pools or control peptides (ViraFEST assay). Positive tests by PCR, dated March to December 2020, predated US Alpha, Beta and Delta variants. The Oncomine TCR Beta short-read assay was applied to DNA of cultured CD4+ T cells. TCRdb ran MiXCR on the PCR reads and lists one entry per CDR3 protein. The repertoire holds around 14,000 distinct CDR3 sequences, with 51% as singletons. The V end was cut by 1 base, the J end by 3 bases, with 8 bases between. The CDR3 sequence is 15 residues long. In germline, CDR1 is KGHDR, CDR2 SFDVKD.

This clonotype was obtained from a human donor who had recovered from COVID-19. The rearrangement uses TRBV24-1 and TRBJ2-2; tentative D call: TRBD1 (6 bases). Sequenced: CD4+ T cells from blood, cultured in vitro. CDR3 bases: TGTGCCACCAGTGATTTAGGGGGTGACACCGGGGAGCTGTTTTTT. Translated: CATSDLGGDTGELFF.